This TCR beta chain was observed in a study of regulatory T cells in long-lasting Graves disease. With iRepertoire HTBI primers and Arm-PCR of CDR3 regions, TCR beta libraries were built. TCRdb fed the multiplex PCR reads into MiXCR, producing one record per CDR3 protein. The data contain some 370,000 distinct CDR3 sequences, less than 25% of them singletons. Regarding the study as a whole: New patients shared some 980 public clonotypes, and persistent patients shared more, with 2,741. With persistent disease, TRBV28, TRBJ1-2 and TRBJ2-5 were the favored segments. Persistent cases of Graves' showed reduced TCR diversity relative to newly diagnosed patients.

At least ten counts were recorded for this clonotype. Its cognate antigen is unknown. Regarding time point: persistent/refractory GD, antithyroid drugs over 5 years with positive TRAb. PBMC-derived RNA was used for the TCR library. Diagnosis followed American Thyroid Association guidelines for Graves' disease. V gave up 6 bases and J gave up 0 bases; unmatched junction bases: 9. The CDR3 is made up of 17 amino acids. CDR1 and CDR2 from the germline V gene are MNHNS and SASEGT. The source material was peripheral blood mononuclear cells (PBMCs), sampled when the disease was refractory, from a patient treated with antithyroid drugs. This TCR was recovered from a female donor with Graves disease. The J gene is TRBJ2-3, the V gene TRBV6-1; 10 bases line up with TRBD2. The CDR3 is CASRDRVTSGSTDTQYF. CDR3 bases: TGTGCCAGCAGGGACAGGGTGACTAGCGGGAGCACAGATACGCAGTATTTT.